Given below is one T cell receptor beta chain in context. The CDR3 covers 14 residues. Germline CDR1 is MDHEN and CDR2 is SYDVKM. Trimming shortened V by 3 bases and J by 0 bases, and 3 bases separated the two germline ends. The entry originates in a study of blood T cell repertoires in COVID-19. Study information: Samples came from the United States, Italy and Spain, spanning acute and convalescent COVID-19. T cells, B-cell-depleted T cells, or PBMCs supplied cDNA or gDNA.

Original handling: Amplification of reference gene primers was used by the study to estimate nucleated cell counts. The data were produced by immunoSEQ multiplex PCR, yet TCRdb's version contains in-frame clones alone and is incomplete. D and trimming were read from the DNA, whereas the V and J calls and clone size are those reported in that table. The sample records approximately 33,000 clones, 80% to 90% being singletons. The chain employs TRBV28 and TRBJ2-6, with D uncertain. This TCR came from a man between 65 and 85 years old with acute or convalescent COVID-19. Source material: peripheral blood. CDR3: CASSFLSGANVLTF. The CDR3 region has the DNA TGTGCCAGCAGTTTCCTCTCTGGGGCCAACGTCCTGACTTTC.